A single sample is the source of the 23 T cell receptor beta chains below, sequenced in a study of molecular identifiers for immune sequencing clone quantification. TCRdb ran MiXCR on the PCR reads and lists one entry per CDR3 protein. This table holds about 67,000 distinct CDR3 sequences, less than 20% found once. The specimen was naive CD8+ T cells from blood, with Jurkat cell RNA spiked in. Subset indicated: FACS-sorted CD8+CD4-CCR7+CD45RA+ naive T cells. These receptors were obtained from a human donor in good health. Some libraries in this study had Jurkat cell RNA spiked in.

There are many counts of this clonotype. J is TRBJ2-3 and V is TRBV11-2, with D perhaps matching TRBD2 (5 bases). The ends were cut back, 3 bases at V and 5 bases at J, with 12 bases in the middle. Germline V gene data show CDR1 as SGHAT and CDR2 as FQNNGV. The CDR3 extends over 14 amino acids. CDR3 amino acids: CASSFTRVGDTQYF. CDR3 nucleotide sequence: TGTGCCAGCAGCTTTACTAGGGTTGGAGATACGCAGTATTTT.

This clonotype has a count of ten or more. This chain joins TRBV6-6 and TRBJ2-5, with D unclear. This CDR3 has 14 residues. Trimming cost V 2 bases and J 1 base, with 8 bases left between them. Germline loops: CDR1 MNHNY, CDR2 SVGAGI (reference sequence). CDR3 DNA sequence: TGTGCCAGCAGTTACACAGCACCCCAAGAGACCCAGTACTTC. Translation gives CASSYTAPQETQYF.

This clonotype was observed a single time. This chain uses TRBV27 with TRBJ2-1; 7 bases align to TRBD2. J gave up 5 bases and V 5 bases, and 9 bases lay outside the gene matches. CDR3 length equals 15 residues. Germline CDR1 MNHEY, CDR2 SMNVEV (reference sequence). The CDR3 DNA is TGTGCCAGCAGTCTGTCGGGACTAAGAGACAATGAGCAGTTCTTC. Protein sequence: CASSLSGLRDNEQFF.

In this sample, this clonotype turned up a few times. CDR3 bases: TGCAGTGCCATAGGTTTTGGCTCCGGGGAGCTGTTTTTT. It yields the protein CSAIGFGSGELFF. The chain has TRBV20-1 and TRBJ2-2; D unresolved. CDR3 length: 13 amino acids. Trimming left V 6 bases short and J 6 bases short, with 14 bases between. Per the germline V gene, CDR1 is DFQATT and CDR2 is SNEGSKA (reference sequence).

This clonotype was seen only a few times. The gene calls are TRBV5-1 and TRBJ2-5; D gene ambiguous. Trimming shortened V by 6 bases and J by 2 bases, and 17 bases separated the two germline ends. Germline values: CDR1 SGHRS, CDR2 YFSETQ. The CDR3 spans 15 residues. DNA for the CDR3: TGCGCCAGCAAGGTTGGGCACAGACAACAAGAGACCCAGTACTTC. Amino acids: CASKVGHRQQETQYF.

This clonotype was observed many times. This sequence joins TRBV7-6 and TRBJ2-2; 7 bases fit TRBD1. This CDR3 spans 14 amino acids. Germline trimming cut 4 bases from V and 4 bases from J; bases unmatched to any gene: 3. Germline V gives CDR1 SGHVS, CDR2 FNYEAQ. The CDR3 is CASSYNRGTGELFF. The CDR3 DNA reads TGTGCCAGCAGCTACAACAGGGGCACCGGGGAGCTGTTTTTT. Full variable domain (outside the CDR3, taken from reference TRBV7-6 and TRBJ2-2): GAGVSQSPRYKVTKRGQDVALRCDPISGHVSLYWYRQALGQGPEFLTYFNYEAQQDKSGLPNDRFSAERPEGSISTLTIQRTEQRDSAMYRCASSYNRGTGELFFGEGSRLTVL.

In this sample, this clonotype turned up a few times. The V and J genes are TRBV7-2 and TRBJ2-7, with D possibly matching TRBD2 (5 bases). Germline lookup yields CDR1 SGHTA and CDR2 FQGNSA. The V end was cut by 5 bases, the J end by 7 bases, with 12 bases between. The CDR3 consists of 12 residues. This chain's CDR3 is CASSPTGWEQYF. The CDR3 bases are TGTGCCAGCAGCCCCACGGGGTGGGAGCAGTACTTC.

This clonotype was detected ten times or more. This sequence joins TRBV6-2 or TRBV6-3 and TRBJ2-3; 7 bases agree with TRBD1. The CDR3 is 14 residues long. The germline V gene encodes CDR1 MNHEY and CDR2 SVGEGT. V lost 5 bases and J lost 2; bases outside the gene matches: 4. The CDR3 nucleotides read TGTGCCAGCAGTCGACAGGGTTTCACAGATACGCAGTATTTT. Its translation is CASSRQGFTDTQYF.

This clonotype was counted ten times or more. The V and J genes are TRBV4-2 and TRBJ2-7, with 8 nucleotides matching TRBD2. CDR3 length: 18 amino acids. Germline V gene data show CDR1 as LGHNA and CDR2 as YNFKEQ. J was trimmed by 4 bases and V by 0 bases; bases with no gene match: 14. DNA for the CDR3: TGTGCCAGCAGCCAAGAAAATAGCGGGACGCCCTTGCTGTACGAGCAGTACTTC. Amino acids: CASSQENSGTPLLYEQYF.

This clonotype has more than one count but fewer than ten. This may be a read error: a much more frequent sequence differs by one nucleotide. The chain joins TRBV25-1 to TRBJ2-7; D is uncertain. Trimming removed 8 bases at V and 12 bases at J, with 29 bases between. This CDR3 contains 15 residues. The germline gives CDR1 MGHDK, CDR2 SYGVNS. The CDR3 loop is CASRDTGSTGPLWYF. The CDR3 DNA reads as TGTGCCAGCCGCGACACTGGGTCGACGGGTCCGCTCTGGTACTTC.

The table lists this clonotype with many counts. The chain employs TRBV2 and TRBJ2-7, with a weak D call TRBD2 (6 bases). Deletions cut 3 bases from V and 0 bases from J, with 12 bases between. The CDR3 totals 15 residues. CDR1 is SNHLY and CDR2 is FYNNEI in the germline V gene. CDR3 sequence reads: CASSDGQTSSYEQYF. The CDR3 nucleotides are TGTGCCAGCAGTGACGGCCAGACTAGCTCCTACGAGCAGTACTTC.

Many counts were recorded for this clonotype. This chain uses TRBV7-6 with TRBJ2-2; TRBD2 might be the D (6 bases). Trimming left V 6 bases short and J 2 bases short, with 25 bases between. This CDR3 spans 19 amino acids. Germline values: CDR1 SGHVS, CDR2 FNYEAQ. The CDR3 nucleotides are TGTGCCAGCAGTCAACCCCGACATAGGGCGGAGGGAAACACCGGGGAGCTGTTTTTT. Protein: CASSQPRHRAEGNTGELFF. The complete variable domain, with remaining parts taken from reference TRBV7-6 and TRBJ2-2, reads GAGVSQSPRYKVTKRGQDVALRCDPISGHVSLYWYRQALGQGPEFLTYFNYEAQQDKSGLPNDRFSAERPEGSISTLTIQRTEQRDSAMYRCASSQPRHRAEGNTGELFFGEGSRLTVL.

This clonotype was detected many times. This chain links TRBV7-9 with TRBJ2-1; 9 nucleotides align to TRBD1. The trim removed 4 bases at V and 5 bases at J, leaving 6 bases unmatched. CDR1 SEHNR and CDR2 FQNEAQ come from the germline V gene (reference sequence). CDR3 length: 15 residues. This chain's CDR3 is CASSSAGTGHNEQFF. In DNA form, the CDR3 reads TGTGCCAGCAGCTCAGCCGGGACAGGGCACAATGAGCAGTTCTTC.

At least ten counts were recorded for this clonotype. The V call is TRBV6-2 or TRBV6-3, the J call TRBJ2-1; 7 bases are shared with TRBD2. The CDR3 runs 18 residues. V shed 2 bases and J 2 bases; nucleotides not matched to a gene: 12. Germline CDR1 MNHEY, CDR2 SVGEGT. CDR3 DNA: TGTGCCAGCAGTTACCTGGGAACTAGCGTTACGACCTACAATGAGCAGTTCTTC. This translates into CASSYLGTSVTTYNEQFF.

The table lists this clonotype with many counts. CDR3 sequence (DNA): TGTGCCAGTAGTATCTCTAGCGCCTATTACGAGCAGTACTTC. It yields the protein CASSISSAYYEQYF. The V and J genes are TRBV19 and TRBJ2-7, with D maybe TRBD2 (6 bases). Germline assignment: CDR1 LNHDA and CDR2 SQIVND (reference sequence). Between the trimmed V and J ends, which lost 3 bases and 4 bases, there was a span of 13 bases. This CDR3 is built from 14 residues.

Note on this clonotype: A much larger clonotype is one base distant, so this may be a read error. The rearrangement joins TRBV9 to TRBJ2-2, with unresolved D. Germline loops: CDR1 SGDLS, CDR2 YYNGEE. This CDR3 contains 12 residues. The CDR3 loop is CVSSVGTGELFF. The CDR3 nucleotides read TGTGTCAGCAGCGTAGGCACCGGGGAGCTGTTTTTT.

This clonotype appeared many times. This rearrangement joins TRBV27 to TRBJ2-7, with 9 bases that match TRBD1. J gave up 6 bases and V 1 base, and 4 bases lay outside the gene matches. The CDR3 has 14 residues. CDR1 and CDR2 from the germline V gene are MNHEY and SMNVEV (reference sequence). CDR3 loop: CASSLFRTGVEQYF. The CDR3 bases are TGTGCCAGCAGTTTATTTCGGACAGGGGTCGAGCAGTACTTC.

This clonotype was recorded many times. The chain couples TRBV12-3 or TRBV12-4 to TRBJ2-3, with TRBD1 as a possible D gene (5 bases). The V end lost 5 bases, the J end lost 7 bases, and 10 bases lay between the germline ends. The CDR3 loop spans 12 amino acids. The CDR3 protein is CASSIDSYTQYF. The CDR3 DNA reads TGTGCCAGCAGTATTGACAGCTATACGCAGTATTTT.

The sample holds many counts of this clonotype. The chain recombines TRBV14 with TRBJ1-1; 8 nucleotides agree with TRBD1. Per germline, CDR1 SGHDN and CDR2 FVKESK. Trimming cost V 4 bases and J 4 bases; bases outside gene matches: 2. The CDR3 is 13 residues long. CDR3 sequence: CASSPGTGTEAFF. The CDR3 coding sequence is TGTGCCAGCAGCCCCGGGACAGGCACTGAAGCTTTCTTT.

CDR3 bases: TGTGCCAGCAGCCGGACAGGCAACGAGCAGTACTTC. It codes for CASSRTGNEQYF. V gene TRBV27 combines with J gene TRBJ2-7; 7 bases fit TRBD1. V lost 6 bases, J lost 5 bases, and 4 bases stayed unmatched. This CDR3 spans 12 amino acids. CDR1 and CDR2 from the germline V gene are MNHEY and SMNVEV (reference sequence).

The V gene is TRBV4-1, the J gene TRBJ2-7; 9 bases agree with TRBD1. The CDR3 consists of 14 residues. V trimming: 9 bases; J trimming: 3 bases; junction bases outside the gene matches: 9. Germline CDR1 MGHRA, CDR2 YSYEKL. DNA of the CDR3: TGCGCCAGTAGCTCTGGGACAGGGAACTACGAGCAGTACTTC. It is translated as CASSSGTGNYEQYF.

The genes are TRBV27 and TRBJ1-6, with D perhaps matching TRBD1 (5 bases). This CDR3 is built from 15 residues. Germline V gene sequence: CDR1 MNHEY, CDR2 SMNVEV (reference sequence). Trimming left V 4 bases short and J 4 bases short, with 11 bases between. The CDR3 sequence is CASSWGGTYNSPLHF. CDR3 DNA: TGTGCCAGCAGTTGGGGGGGGACGTATAATTCACCCCTCCACTTT.

This sequence joins TRBV20-1 and TRBJ1-4; 7 bases map to TRBD1. Trimming removed 1 base from V and 5 bases from J; junction bases left unmatched: 7. The CDR3 spans 15 residues. Germline V lookup: CDR1 DFQATT, CDR2 SNEGSKA (reference sequence). This chain's CDR3 is CSARVGDSSNEKLFF. Here the CDR3 DNA reads TGCAGTGCTAGAGTCGGGGACAGTTCGAATGAAAAACTGTTTTTT.